The 2 T cell receptor beta chains below were found in one sample sequenced in a study of tissue T cells after allogeneic stem cell transplantation. Repertoires were generated with immunoSEQ multiplex PCR, while TCRdb's copy carries only in-frame clones and drops some. The sample carries about 50,000 clones, roughly 73% recorded once. Input material: sorted cells pooled from one or two spleens. The receptor set was obtained from a pool of C57BL/6 mice in good health.

This clone was detected only a few times. Mouse names are used for the genes. The CDR3 goes on 1 residue after the read ends, and that part is filled in from the germline J gene. This chain joins TRBV3 and TRBJ2-2; D not resolved. The CDR3 contains 13 residues. Looked up from germline, CDR1 is SNHLY and CDR2 is FYNGKV (reference sequence). With 0 bases removed from V and 5 bases from J, the gap between germline ends came to 4 bases. The part of the CDR3 DNA that was read is TGTGCCAGCAGCTTAGCTGGGACCGGGCAGCTCTAC. This encodes CASSLAGTGQLY. The whole CDR3 reads CASSLAGTGQLYF.

Comments on this clone: Mouse names are used for the genes. The read is 1 residue too short to cover the CDR3 end, so that end is filled in from the germline J gene. The chain links TRBV5 to TRBJ2-3, with 10 bases matching TRBD2. The CDR3 is made up of 16 amino acids. V trimming: 1 base; J trimming: 0 bases; junction bases outside the gene matches: 1. Germline V CDR1 and CDR2: LGHNA, YNLKQL (reference sequence). The CDR3 loop is CASSQGTGGSAETLYF. The sequenced CDR3 bases are TGTGCCAGCAGCCAAGGGACTGGGGGTAGTGCAGAAACGCTGTAT.